Detailed here is one T cell receptor (beta chain). This sample was taken from a study of T cells in narcolepsy. The CDR3 contains 19 residues. Per the germline V gene, CDR1 is MDHEN and CDR2 is SYDVKM. Germline trimming cut 10 bases from V and 0 bases from J; bases unmatched to any gene: 16. Produced via immunoSEQ multiplex PCR; TCRdb's table is partial and in-frame only. This sample yields fewer than 40,000 clones, of which about 90% are seen a single time; about 0.79% belongs to the top ten. The sample was CD45RA- memory CD4+ T cells from PBMCs. J is TRBJ1-5 and V is TRBV28, with 12 bases matching TRBD1. This TCR came from a human donor with narcolepsy. CDR3 protein: CATGPSPGTGGHSNQPQHF. CDR3 nucleotide sequence: TGTGCCACTGGTCCTAGTCCCGGGACAGGGGGCCATAGCAATCAGCCCCAGCATTTT.